The entry below gives a single T cell receptor beta chain sequence along with its context. What it binds is not known. The data derive from a study of cytomegalovirus exposure and HLA in healthy donors. V dropped 6 bases and J dropped 1 base, with 13 bases sitting between them. The CDR3 runs 15 residues. Germline CDR1 is SGHRS and CDR2 is YFSETQ. Overall study results and limits: Certain sequence variants were highly shared and formed a cluster, and this cluster was likely a sequencing artifact. Sequences of the TCR beta chain were said to predict the HLA-A and HLA-B alleles of most subjects accurately.

The primer mix had 60 Vbeta and 13 Jbeta primers. The repertoire was sequenced with immunoSEQ multiplex PCR; TCRdb's copy has only in-frame clones and lacks some. Here the sample spans more than 130,000 clones, about 80% being singletons. The chain recombines TRBV5-1 with TRBJ2-2; D is possibly TRBD2 (6 bases). The TCR comes from a man younger than 35 in good health and CMV-seronegative. The sequencing sample was made of PBMCs. As DNA, the CDR3 is TGCGCCAGCACCACTCTGGGGGGGAACACCGGGGAGCTGTTTTTT. It is translated as CASTTLGGNTGELFF.